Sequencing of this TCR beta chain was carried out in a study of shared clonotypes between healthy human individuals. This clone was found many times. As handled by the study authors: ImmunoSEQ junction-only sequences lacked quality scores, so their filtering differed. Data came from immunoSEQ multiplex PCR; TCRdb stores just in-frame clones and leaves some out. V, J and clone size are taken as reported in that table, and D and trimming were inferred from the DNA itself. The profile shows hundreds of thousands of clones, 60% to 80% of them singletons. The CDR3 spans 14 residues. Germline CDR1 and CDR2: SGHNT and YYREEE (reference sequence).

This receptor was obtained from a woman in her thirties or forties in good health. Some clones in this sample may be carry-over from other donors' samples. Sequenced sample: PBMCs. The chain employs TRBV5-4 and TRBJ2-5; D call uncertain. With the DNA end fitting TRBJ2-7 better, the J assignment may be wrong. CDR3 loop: CASSWRPSSYEQYF. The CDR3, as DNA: TGTGCCAGCAGCTGGAGACCAAGCTCCTACGAGCAGTACTTC.